This T cell receptor (beta chain) was retrieved from a study of chemoradiotherapy in HPV16-positive cancers. The overall study: Candidate HPV-specific T-cell clones and common TCR motifs came from functional assays in a couple of HPV16-positive patients. Study findings and constraints: Only a couple of HPV16-positive patients supplied the functional HPV-specificity definition.

The V gene lost 5 bases and the J gene lost 0 bases, with 14 bases spanning the gap. The CDR3 spans 15 residues. Germline V gene lookup returns CDR1 MNHEY and CDR2 SVGAGI. Samples were taken several times over chemoradiotherapy. The protocol was immunoSEQ multiplex PCR, while the TCRdb copy is restricted to in-frame clones and leaves out a portion. The table records roughly 70,000 clones, more than 70% of them present only once. Worth noting for this clone: Its specificity is unknown.

The genes are TRBV6-5 and TRBJ2-7; D unclear. This clonotype originated in a human donor with HPV-associated anogenital cancer. Sample: blood, taken from a patient who underwent chemoradiotherapy. The chain's CDR3 is CASSAGSLGSYEQYF. The CDR3 nucleotides read TGTGCCAGCAGTGCCGGGTCCCTAGGCTCCTACGAGCAGTACTTC.